These T cell receptor beta chains were read from a single sample in a study of cytomegalovirus exposure and HLA in healthy donors. Clones were read by immunoSEQ multiplex PCR, and TCRdb kept only the in-frame ones, dropping some. The data contain a few hundred thousand clones, 80% to 90% of them singletons. The sequencing sample was made of PBMCs. These receptors came from a man aged 25 to 45 in good health and CMV-seronegative. CDR3s include the opening cysteine and the closing phenylalanine or tryptophan. A D gene is named only where the DNA matches it firmly. Not all rows give a size; the values are once, few, many and, for expanded clones, a class.

TRBJ2-3,TRBV14,TRBD1,-,TGTGCCAGCAGCTACCGGACAGGCCTCCTCACAGATACGCAGTATTTT,CASSYRTGLLTDTQYF
TRBJ2-1,TRBV9,-,-,TGTGCCAGCAGCGCGGGGGGACAGGATTACAATGAGCAGTTCTTC,CASSAGGQDYNEQFF
TRBJ2-7,TRBV5-4,-,few,TGTGCCAGCAGCTCCCTGGTTGGGGGGAGCTCCTACGAGCAGTACTTC,CASSSLVGGSSYEQYF
TRBJ2-7,TRBV7-8,-,-,TGTGCCAGCAGCTTCCGGGACTACGAGCAGTACTTC,CASSFRDYEQYF
TRBJ1-5,TRBV28,TRBD1,-,TGTGCCAGCAGTGACACAGGGGCCAATCAGCCCCAGCATTTT,CASSDTGANQPQHF
TRBJ2-5,TRBV9,-,-,TGTGCCAGCAGCGTATCCCTGGGGGCTAACCAAGAGACCCAGTACTTC,CASSVSLGANQETQYF
TRBJ2-1,TRBV7-9,-,-,TGTGCCAGCAGCTTTCCTGAGGCCGGTCGGGTTGAGCAGTTCTTC,CASSFPEAGRVEQFF
TRBJ2-6,TRBV6-1,-,-,TGTGCCAGCATGGGCGGTTCCTCTGGGGCCAGCGTCCTGACTTTC,CASMGGSSGASVLTF
TRBJ1-2,TRBV5-5,TRBD1,-,TGTGCCAGCAGCCCGAGGGGGTTATCAGGGACAGGTACCTATGGCTACACCTTC,CASSPRGLSGTGTYGYTF
TRBJ2-1,TRBV10-2,TRBD2,-,TGCGCCAGCAAGACTAGCGGGACCTACAATGAGCAGTTCTTC,CASKTSGTYNEQFF
TRBJ2-2,TRBV5-8,-,few,TGTGCCAGCAGCGGGGGGGCCCCTAGGGCCGGGGAGCTGTTTTTT,CASSGGAPRAGELFF
TRBJ2-2,TRBV6-5,-,-,TGTGCCAGCAGTTACTCGGGTGGGAGAAACACCGGGGAGCTGTTTTTT,CASSYSGGRNTGELFF
TRBJ1-1,TRBV10-1,-,-,TGCGCCAGCAGTGAGTCGAGGGCGGTCGGGTGGGGCACTGAAGCTTTCTTT,CASSESRAVGWGTEAFF
TRBJ1-4,TRBV6-6,-,few,TGTGCCAGCAGTTTGGGCCCCATTGAAACTAATGAAAAACTGTTTTTT,CASSLGPIETNEKLFF
TRBJ1-1,TRBV25-1,TRBD1,few,TGTGCCAGCAGTGAATCAGGGACAGCCTCGAACACTGAAGCTTTCTTT,CASSESGTASNTEAFF
TRBJ2-6,TRBV19,-,-,TGTGCCAGTAGTATAGAGGCTTTCCTCTCTGGGGCCAGCGTCCTGACTTTC,CASSIEAFLSGASVLTF
TRBJ2-7,TRBV7-9,TRBD2,-,TGTTCCAGCAGCTTAGCGAGTACTAGCGCGGCCTACGAGCAGTACTTC,CSSSLASTSAAYEQYF
TRBJ1-5,TRBV6-9,TRBD1,-,TGTGCCAGCAGTTACCCCCGAGGACAGGGCTGCAATCAGCCCCAGCATTTT,CASSYPRGQGCNQPQHF
TRBJ1-6,TRBV6-5,TRBD1,-,TGTGCCAGCTCTCTGGGGACAGGGGAGAGCTCACCCCTCCACTTT,CASSLGTGESSPLHF
TRBJ2-7,TRBV4-3,TRBD1,-,TGCGCCAGCAGCCAAGAAACAGGGGACGAGCAGTACTTC,CASSQETGDEQYF
TRBJ1-2,TRBV6-1,-,-,TGTGCCAGCAGGCCCCAAGGGGGGGGCTATGGCTACACCTTC,CASRPQGGGYGYTF
TRBJ1-5,TRBV6-1,-,once,TGTGCCAGCAGGACCAGGGGAGGGAATCAGCCCCAGCATTTT,CASRTRGGNQPQHF
TRBJ2-5,TRBV18,TRBD1,-,TGTGCCAGCTCACCATGGTCCGGGACAGCCTCTGGGGAGACCCAGTACTTC,CASSPWSGTASGETQYF
TRBJ1-4,TRBV6-1,-,-,TGTGCCAGCAGTGATTACGGGAAGTCGAAAAAACTGTTTTTT,CASSDYGKSKKLFF
TRBJ1-5,TRBV6-5,TRBD1,few,TGTGCCAGCAGACCGGGACAGGGGGCGAGGCAGCCCCAGCATTTT,CASRPGQGARQPQHF
TRBJ2-7,TRBV6-6,TRBD1,-,TGTGCCAGCAGTTCCCTCGAGACAGGGGGCTTCTACGAGCAGTACTTC,CASSSLETGGFYEQYF
TRBJ2-2,TRBV6-5,-,-,TGTGCCAGCAAAATGGAGGGGGCGACCACCGGGGAGCTGTTTTTT,CASKMEGATTGELFF
TRBJ2-7,TRBV9,TRBD2,-,TGTGCCAGCAGCGTAGAGGCGGGGGGCCAGGCCTACGAGCAGTACTTC,CASSVEAGGQAYEQYF
TRBJ1-1,TRBV7-9,-,-,TGTGCCAGCAGCCCAAGGACTTCCCTGAACACTGAAGCTTTCTTT,CASSPRTSLNTEAFF
TRBJ1-1,TRBV2,-,-,TGTGCCAGCATCATGAGGACTGAAGCTTTCTTT,CASIMRTEAFF
TRBJ2-1,TRBV4-3,TRBD2,few,TGCGCCAGCAGCCCAAGACTAGCCCATGAGCAGTTCTTC,CASSPRLAHEQFF
TRBJ2-3,TRBV18,-,-,TGTGCCAGCTCACCTGATGGAACAGTAAGAGATACGCAGTATTTT,CASSPDGTVRDTQYF
TRBJ1-4,TRBV2,-,-,TGTGCCAGCAGGACAGTCCCGGGGGCTAATGAAAAACTGTTTTTT,CASRTVPGANEKLFF
TRBJ2-5,TRBV12-5,-,-,TGTGCTAGTGGGTACTCCCAGACAGCCCCACCCCAAGAGACCCAGTACTTC,CASGYSQTAPPQETQYF
TRBJ1-4,TRBV6-5,-,-,TGTGCCAGCAGTAGGAGTAGTATAGGCGAAAAACTGTTTTTT,CASSRSSIGEKLFF
TRBJ1-2,TRBV7-3,TRBD1,once,TGTGCCAGCAGCCCTACGGGACAGGGGGCTTATGGCTACACCTTC,CASSPTGQGAYGYTF
TRBJ2-7,TRBV5-4,-,-,TGTGCCAGCAGCCTATACGACACGCCAGTCTCCTACGAGCAGTACTTC,CASSLYDTPVSYEQYF
TRBJ2-5,TRBV9,-,-,TGTGCCAGCAGCGTAGAGGAAAGGGACACACGAGAGACCCAGTACTTC,CASSVEERDTRETQYF
TRBJ1-5,TRBV25-1,-,once,TGTGCCGTTCACCCGGACACGGGTGCGGATCAGCCCCAGCACTTT,CAVHPDTGADQPQHF
TRBJ2-5,TRBV6-5,-,few,TGTGCCAGCAGCCCGGGACAACAAGAGACCCAGTACTTC,CASSPGQQETQYF
TRBJ2-2,TRBV4-2,-,-,TGTGCCAGCAGCCAAGAACTTACCGGGGAGCTGTTTTTT,CASSQELTGELFF
TRBJ1-2,TRBV19,TRBD1,-,TGTGCCAGTAGTATCCCGACGACAGGGGCTAACTATGGCTACACCTTC,CASSIPTTGANYGYTF
TRBJ2-5,TRBV11-3,-,-,TGTGCCAGCAGCTTGGATCAGGTTCACGAGACCCAGTACTTC,CASSLDQVHETQYF
TRBJ1-6,TRBV6-6,-,few,TGTGCCAGCAGTTATCTCCGGACAGATAATTCACCCCTCCACTTT,CASSYLRTDNSPLHF
TRBJ2-5,TRBV7-3,TRBD1,-,TGTGCCAGCAGCTTAGACAGGGGACAGACCCAGTACTTC,CASSLDRGQTQYF
TRBJ1-1,TRBV9,-,-,TGTGCCAGCAGCGTAGGGGGGGGGAGTGGGACTGAAGCTTTCTTT,CASSVGGGSGTEAFF
TRBJ2-2,TRBV7-9,TRBD1,-,TGTGCCAGCAGTCCACAGGGGGCAAGCACCGGGGAGCTGTTTTTT,CASSPQGASTGELFF
TRBJ2-3,TRBV7-9,TRBD2,-,TGTGCCAGCAGCTCCACTAGCGGGGGGGGCACAGATACGCAGTATTTT,CASSSTSGGGTDTQYF
TRBJ1-1,TRBV18,-,once,TGTGCCAGCTCAAAACAGGGTACGAACACTGAAGCTTTCTTT,CASSKQGTNTEAFF
TRBJ2-3,TRBV28,-,-,TGTGCCAGCAGTTCCTTTCAGGGGCACGATACGCAGTATTTT,CASSSFQGHDTQYF
TRBJ2-7,TRBV28,-,-,TGTGCCAGCAAGACAGGTTACGAGCAGTACTTC,CASKTGYEQYF
TRBJ2-3,TRBV10-1,-,-,TGCGCCAGCAGCCCCCACACAGATACGCAGTATTTT,CASSPHTDTQYF
TRBJ2-4,TRBV27,-,-,TGTGCCAGCACGAAAACACCCCGGACTGACTGGAAAAACATTCAGTACTTC,CASTKTPRTDWKNIQYF
TRBJ1-6,TRBV5-1,-,-,TGCGCCAGCACGTGGACAGAGGACTTT,CASTWTEDF
TRBJ2-6,TRBV11-2,-,-,TGTGCCAGCAGCCGGACAAACCCTGGGGCCAGCGTCCTGACTTTC,CASSRTNPGASVLTF
TRBJ1-2,TRBV29-1,TRBD1,few,TGCAGCGTTGCGGCGTCAGGGACAGGGAACTATGGCTACACCTTC,CSVAASGTGNYGYTF
TRBJ2-7,TRBV5-1,TRBD2,-,TGCGCCAGCAGCACTAGCGGGGGTTCACCCTACGAGCAGTACTTC,CASSTSGGSPYEQYF
TRBJ2-5,TRBV28,-,-,TGTGCCAGCAGTCCCCCCGGGAAGAAGACCCAGTACTTC,CASSPPGKKTQYF
TRBJ2-2,TRBV7-3,TRBD1,-,TGTGCCAGCAGCTCGGGACAGGGGACCGGGGAGCTGTTTTTT,CASSSGQGTGELFF